This T cell receptor (beta chain) was obtained from a study of T cell responses to AZD1222 COVID-19 vaccine. The CDR3 has 16 amino acids. Germline loops: CDR1 MDHEN, CDR2 SYDVKM. Trimming took off 4 bases at V and 0 bases at J, with 10 bases between the two ends. Sequencing was performed with immunoSEQ multiplex PCR; in TCRdb, only in-frame clones are kept and a portion is missing. The sample consists of over 50,000 clones, around 84% of them appearing once. Remarks on this clone: Its antigen is not identified.

Study-wide results and caveats: Mapped onto spike, vaccine-associated CD4 TCRs spanned it and were dominant at 160-218 and 743-854. When two AZD1222 doses had been given, Spike-specific TCR breadth and depth rose. At baseline, just a handful of AZD1222 recipients tested seropositive.

Sequenced here: peripheral blood, sampled on day 0 of AZD1222 vaccination. This receptor was taken from an adult in good health. This rearrangement joins TRBV28 to TRBJ2-6; D call uncertain. The CDR3 sequence is CASSSPASSGANVLTF. The CDR3 DNA is TGTGCCAGCAGTTCGCCAGCCTCCTCTGGGGCCAACGTCCTGACTTTC.